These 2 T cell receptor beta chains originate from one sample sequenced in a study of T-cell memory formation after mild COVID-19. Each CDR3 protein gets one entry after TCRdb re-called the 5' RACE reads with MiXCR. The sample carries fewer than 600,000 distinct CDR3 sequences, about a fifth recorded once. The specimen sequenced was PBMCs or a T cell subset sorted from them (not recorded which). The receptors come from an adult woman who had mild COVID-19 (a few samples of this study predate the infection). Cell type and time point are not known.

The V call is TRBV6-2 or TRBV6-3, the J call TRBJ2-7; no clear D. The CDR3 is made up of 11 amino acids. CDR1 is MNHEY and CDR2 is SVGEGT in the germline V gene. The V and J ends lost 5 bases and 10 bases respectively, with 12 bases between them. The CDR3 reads CASSQSESQYF. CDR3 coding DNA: TGTGCCAGCAGTCAATCAGAGTCACAGTACTTC.

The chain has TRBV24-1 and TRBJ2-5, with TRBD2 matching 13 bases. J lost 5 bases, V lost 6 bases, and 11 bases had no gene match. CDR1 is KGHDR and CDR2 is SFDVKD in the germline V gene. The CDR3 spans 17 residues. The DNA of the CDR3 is TGTGCCACCAGTAAAGGACTAGCGGGGGACCCTAGGGAGACCCAGTACTTC. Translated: CATSKGLAGDPRETQYF.